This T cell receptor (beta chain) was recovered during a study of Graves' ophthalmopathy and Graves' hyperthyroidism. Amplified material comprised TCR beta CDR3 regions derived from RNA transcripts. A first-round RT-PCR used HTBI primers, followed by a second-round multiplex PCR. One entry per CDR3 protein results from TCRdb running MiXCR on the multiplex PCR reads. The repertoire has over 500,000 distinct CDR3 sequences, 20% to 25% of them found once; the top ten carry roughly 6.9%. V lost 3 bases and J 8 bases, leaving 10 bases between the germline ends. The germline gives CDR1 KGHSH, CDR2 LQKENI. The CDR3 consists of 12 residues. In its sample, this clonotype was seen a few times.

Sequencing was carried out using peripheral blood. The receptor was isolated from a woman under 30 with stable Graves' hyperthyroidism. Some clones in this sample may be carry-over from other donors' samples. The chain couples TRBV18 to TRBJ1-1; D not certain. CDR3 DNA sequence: TGTGCCAGCTCACCTCGGCCTCCCGAAGCTTTCTTT. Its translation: CASSPRPPEAFF.